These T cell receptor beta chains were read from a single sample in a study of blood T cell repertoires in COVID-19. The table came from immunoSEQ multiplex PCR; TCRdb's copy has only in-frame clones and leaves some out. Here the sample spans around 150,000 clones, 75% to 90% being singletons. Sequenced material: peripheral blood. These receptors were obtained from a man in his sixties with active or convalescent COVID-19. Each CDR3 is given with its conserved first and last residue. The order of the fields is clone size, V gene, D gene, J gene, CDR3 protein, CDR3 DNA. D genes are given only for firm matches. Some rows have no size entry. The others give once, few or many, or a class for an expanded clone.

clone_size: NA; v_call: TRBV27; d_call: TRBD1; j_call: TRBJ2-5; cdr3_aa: CASATPTGGKRETQYF; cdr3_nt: TGTGCCAGCGCAACACCGACAGGGGGCAAGCGAGAGACCCAGTACTTC
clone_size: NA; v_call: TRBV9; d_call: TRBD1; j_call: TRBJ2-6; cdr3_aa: CASSRRQGLGSSGANVLTF; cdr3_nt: TGTGCCAGCAGCCGTAGACAGGGGCTCGGGAGCTCTGGGGCCAACGTCCTGACTTTC
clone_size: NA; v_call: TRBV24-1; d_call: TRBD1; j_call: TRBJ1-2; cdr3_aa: CATSDFTGGVYGYTF; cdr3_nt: TGTGCCACCAGTGATTTTACAGGGGGAGTCTATGGCTACACCTTC
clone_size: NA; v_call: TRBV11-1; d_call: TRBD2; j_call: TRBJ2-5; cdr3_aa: CASSRGREGETQYF; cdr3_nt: TGTGCCAGCAGCCGTGGCAGGGAGGGGGAGACCCAGTACTTC
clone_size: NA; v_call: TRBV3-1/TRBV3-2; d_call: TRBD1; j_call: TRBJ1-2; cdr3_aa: CASSAIDRGRYGYTF; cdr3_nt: TGTGCCAGCAGCGCTATCGACAGGGGGCGATATGGCTACACCTTC
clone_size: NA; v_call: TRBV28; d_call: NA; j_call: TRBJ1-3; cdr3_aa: CASRGAGSSGNTIYF; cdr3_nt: TGTGCCAGCAGGGGCGCAGGCTCCTCTGGAAACACCATATATTTT
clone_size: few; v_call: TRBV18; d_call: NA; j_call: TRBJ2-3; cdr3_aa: CASSPLAGTTSTDTQYF; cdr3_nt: TGTGCCAGCTCACCATTGGCCGGGACAACTAGCACAGATACGCAGTATTTT
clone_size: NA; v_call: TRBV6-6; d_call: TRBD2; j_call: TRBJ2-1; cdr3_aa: CASRPGLAGVNEQFF; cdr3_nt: TGTGCCAGCAGACCGGGGCTAGCGGGAGTCAATGAGCAGTTCTTC
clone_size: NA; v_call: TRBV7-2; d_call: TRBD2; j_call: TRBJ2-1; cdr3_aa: CASSFGLAGNSYNEQFF; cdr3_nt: TGTGCCAGCAGCTTCGGACTAGCGGGAAACTCCTACAATGAGCAGTTCTTC
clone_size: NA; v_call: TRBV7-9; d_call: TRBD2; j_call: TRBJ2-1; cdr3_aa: CASSLNAGGPSKDEQFF; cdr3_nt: TGTGCCAGCAGCTTAAATGCGGGAGGGCCCTCTAAGGATGAGCAGTTCTTC
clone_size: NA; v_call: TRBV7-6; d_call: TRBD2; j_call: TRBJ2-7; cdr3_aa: CASSRLAGDEQYF; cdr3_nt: TGTGCCAGCAGCCGACTAGCGGGAGATGAGCAGTACTTC
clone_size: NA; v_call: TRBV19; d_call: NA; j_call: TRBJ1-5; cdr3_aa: CASSTQNRAIRVQPQHF; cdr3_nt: TGTGCCAGTAGTACCCAGAACAGGGCCATACGGGTTCAGCCCCAGCATTTT
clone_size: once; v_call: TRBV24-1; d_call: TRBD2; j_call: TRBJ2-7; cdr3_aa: CATSDFPWTSELSYEQYF; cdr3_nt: TGTGCCACCAGTGATTTCCCCTGGACTAGCGAACTCTCCTACGAGCAGTACTTC
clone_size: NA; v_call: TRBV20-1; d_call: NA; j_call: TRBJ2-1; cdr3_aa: CSAGSYNEQFF; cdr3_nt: TGCAGTGCCGGGTCCTACAATGAGCAGTTCTTC
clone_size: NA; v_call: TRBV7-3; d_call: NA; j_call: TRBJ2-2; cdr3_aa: CASSPREAGELFF; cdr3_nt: TGTGCCAGCAGCCCCAGGGAAGCTGGGGAGCTGTTTTTT
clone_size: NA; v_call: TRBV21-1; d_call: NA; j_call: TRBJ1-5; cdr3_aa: CASSSPQGYSNQPQHF; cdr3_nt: TGTGCCAGCAGCAGCCCACAGGGGTATAGCAATCAGCCCCAGCATTTT
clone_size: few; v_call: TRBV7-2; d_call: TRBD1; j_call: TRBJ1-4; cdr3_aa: CASSVRQGSTNEKLFF; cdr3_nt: TGTGCCAGCAGCGTTCGACAGGGATCAACTAATGAAAAACTGTTTTTT
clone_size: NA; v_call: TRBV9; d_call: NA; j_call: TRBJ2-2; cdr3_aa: CASSVAGNRDGELFF; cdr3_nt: TGTGCCAGCAGCGTAGCCGGGAATAGAGACGGGGAGCTGTTTTTT
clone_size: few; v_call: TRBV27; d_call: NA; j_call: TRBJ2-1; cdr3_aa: CASSRELPRQFF; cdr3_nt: TGTGCCAGCTCTAGGGAGCTCCCCCGGCAGTTCTTC
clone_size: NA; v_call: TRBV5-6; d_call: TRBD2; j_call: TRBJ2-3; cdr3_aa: CASTFTGTSVTDTQYF; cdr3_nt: TGTGCCAGCACCTTTACCGGGACTAGCGTCACAGATACGCAGTATTTT
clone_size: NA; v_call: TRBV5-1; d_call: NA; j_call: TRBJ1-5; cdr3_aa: CASSLGPLSNQPQHF; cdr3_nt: TGCGCCAGCAGCTTGGGGCCTCTTAGCAATCAGCCCCAGCATTTT
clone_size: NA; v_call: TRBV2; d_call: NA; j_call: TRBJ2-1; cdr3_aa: CASRPKSENSYNEQFF; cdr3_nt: TGTGCCAGCAGACCAAAATCGGAGAACTCCTACAATGAGCAGTTCTTC
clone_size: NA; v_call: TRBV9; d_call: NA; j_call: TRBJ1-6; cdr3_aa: CASTGGGAESPLHF; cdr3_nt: TGTGCCAGCACCGGGGGAGGGGCTGAATCACCCCTCCACTTT
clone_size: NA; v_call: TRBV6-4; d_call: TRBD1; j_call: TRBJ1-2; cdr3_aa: CASSRGQGSPYGYTF; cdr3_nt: TGTGCCAGCAGCCGGGGACAGGGAAGCCCCTATGGCTACACCTTC
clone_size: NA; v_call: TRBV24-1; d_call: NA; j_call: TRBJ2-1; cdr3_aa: CATSPGHDYNEQFF; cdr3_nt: TGTGCCACCAGCCCGGGACACGACTACAATGAGCAGTTCTTC
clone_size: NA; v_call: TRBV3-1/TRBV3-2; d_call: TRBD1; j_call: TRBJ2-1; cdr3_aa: CASRIQGAHNEQFF; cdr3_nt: TGTGCCAGCAGGATACAGGGGGCTCACAATGAGCAGTTCTTC
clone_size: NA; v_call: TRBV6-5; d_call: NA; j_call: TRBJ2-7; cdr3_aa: CASSYSGGLSSYEQYF; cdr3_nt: TGTGCCAGCAGTTACTCGGGGGGGCTTAGCTCCTACGAGCAGTACTTC
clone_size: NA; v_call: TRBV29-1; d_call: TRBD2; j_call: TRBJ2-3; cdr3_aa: CSVARGSGTGDTQYF; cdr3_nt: TGCAGCGTTGCTAGGGGTAGCGGGACGGGAGATACGCAGTATTTT
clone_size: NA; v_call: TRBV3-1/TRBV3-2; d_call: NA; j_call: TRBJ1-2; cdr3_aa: CASSQERTANYGYTF; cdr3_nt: TGTGCCAGCAGCCAAGAACGGACAGCTAACTATGGCTACACCTTC
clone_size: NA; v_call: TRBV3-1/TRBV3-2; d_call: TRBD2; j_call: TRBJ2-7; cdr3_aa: CASSHSGGQSEQYF; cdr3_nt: TGTGCCAGCAGTCATAGCGGGGGTCAGAGCGAGCAGTACTTC
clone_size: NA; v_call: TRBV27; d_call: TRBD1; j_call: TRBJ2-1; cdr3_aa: CASSLRGQGWEANNEQFF; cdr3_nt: TGTGCCAGCAGTTTACGGGGACAGGGTTGGGAGGCTAACAATGAGCAGTTCTTC
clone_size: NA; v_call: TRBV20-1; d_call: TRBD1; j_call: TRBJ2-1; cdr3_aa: CSAPRQGEQFF; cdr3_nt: TGCAGTGCCCCGAGACAGGGTGAGCAGTTCTTC
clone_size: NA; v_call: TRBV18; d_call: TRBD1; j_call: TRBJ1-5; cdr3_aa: CASSPQGGSNQPQHF; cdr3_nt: TGTGCCAGCTCTCCCCAGGGGGGAAGCAATCAGCCCCAGCATTTT
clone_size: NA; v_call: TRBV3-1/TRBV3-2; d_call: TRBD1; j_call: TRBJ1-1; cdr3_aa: CASSWTGQTEAFF; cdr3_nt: TGTGCCAGCAGTTGGACAGGGCAAACTGAAGCTTTCTTT
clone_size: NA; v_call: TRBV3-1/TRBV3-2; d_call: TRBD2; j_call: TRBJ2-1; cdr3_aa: CASSQALEASGINEQFF; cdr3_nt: TGTGCCAGCAGCCAAGCCCTGGAAGCTAGCGGGATCAATGAGCAGTTCTTC
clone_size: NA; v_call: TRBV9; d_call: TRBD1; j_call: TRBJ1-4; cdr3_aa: CASSASGTENEKLFF; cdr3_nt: TGTGCCAGCAGCGCTTCCGGGACAGAGAATGAAAAACTGTTTTTT
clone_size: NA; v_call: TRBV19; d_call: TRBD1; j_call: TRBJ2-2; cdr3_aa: CASTGTGRTGELFF; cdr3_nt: TGTGCCAGTACAGGGACAGGGAGAACCGGGGAGCTGTTTTTT
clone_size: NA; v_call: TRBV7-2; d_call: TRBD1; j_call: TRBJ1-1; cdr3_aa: CASSLTGPSTEAFF; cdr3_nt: TGTGCCAGCAGCCTGACAGGGCCGAGCACTGAAGCTTTCTTT
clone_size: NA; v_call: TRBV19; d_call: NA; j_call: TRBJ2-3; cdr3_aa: CASSPGRTSTDTQYF; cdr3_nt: TGTGCCAGTAGTCCAGGGCGAACTAGCACAGATACGCAGTATTTT
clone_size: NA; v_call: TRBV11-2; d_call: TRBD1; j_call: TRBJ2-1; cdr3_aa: CASSLAGTGLGYEQFF; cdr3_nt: TGTGCCAGCAGCCTAGCAGGGACAGGTCTGGGGTATGAGCAGTTCTTC
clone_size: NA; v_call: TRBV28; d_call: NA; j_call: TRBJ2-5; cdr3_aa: CASSLSQETQYF; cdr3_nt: TGTGCCAGCAGTTTGAGCCAAGAGACCCAGTACTTC
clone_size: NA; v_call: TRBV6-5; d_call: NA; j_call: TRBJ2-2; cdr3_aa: CASSYFQGGTGELFF; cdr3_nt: TGTGCCAGCAGTTACTTCCAGGGGGGCACCGGGGAGCTGTTTTTT
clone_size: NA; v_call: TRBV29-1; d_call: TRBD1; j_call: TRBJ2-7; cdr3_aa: CSATRQGAEQYF; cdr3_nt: TGCAGCGCGACTAGACAGGGGGCTGAGCAGTACTTC
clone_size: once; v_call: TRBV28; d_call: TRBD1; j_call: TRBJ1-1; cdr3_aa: CASSFGQGATEAFF; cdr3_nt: TGTGCCAGCAGTTTCGGGCAGGGGGCCACTGAAGCTTTCTTT
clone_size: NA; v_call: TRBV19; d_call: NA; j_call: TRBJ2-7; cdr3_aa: CASSNWAGANYEQYF; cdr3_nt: TGTGCCAGTAGTAACTGGGCAGGCGCAAACTACGAGCAGTACTTC
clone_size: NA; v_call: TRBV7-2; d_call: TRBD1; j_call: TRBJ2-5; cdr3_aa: CASSQQTGVVGETQYF; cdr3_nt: TGTGCCAGCAGCCAACAGACAGGGGTGGTTGGAGAGACCCAGTACTTC
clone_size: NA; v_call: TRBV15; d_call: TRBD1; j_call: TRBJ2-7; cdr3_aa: CATSRFRDRGSSYEQYF; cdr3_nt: TGTGCCACCAGCAGGTTCCGGGACAGGGGAAGCTCCTACGAGCAGTACTTC
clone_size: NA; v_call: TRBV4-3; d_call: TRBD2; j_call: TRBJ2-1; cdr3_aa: CASSPSTRGRGKDHEQFF; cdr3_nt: TGCGCCAGCAGCCCGTCAACTCGTGGGCGGGGGAAGGACCATGAGCAGTTCTTC
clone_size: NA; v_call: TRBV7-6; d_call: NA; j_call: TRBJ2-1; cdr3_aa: CASSSLRYNEQFF; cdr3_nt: TGTGCCAGCAGCTCCCTACGGTACAATGAGCAGTTCTTC
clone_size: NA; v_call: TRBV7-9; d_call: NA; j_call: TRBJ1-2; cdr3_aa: CASSLETGSGYTF; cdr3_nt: TGTGCCAGCAGCTTGGAAACAGGGAGTGGCTACACCTTC
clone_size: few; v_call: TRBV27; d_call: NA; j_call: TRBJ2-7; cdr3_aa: CASSQEGAPLYEQYF; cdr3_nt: TGTGCCAGCAGCCAAGAGGGCGCTCCCCTCTACGAGCAGTACTTC
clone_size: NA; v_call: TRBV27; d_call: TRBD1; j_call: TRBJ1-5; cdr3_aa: CASSDRGNNQPQHF; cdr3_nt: TGTGCCAGCAGTGACAGGGGTAACAATCAGCCCCAGCATTTT
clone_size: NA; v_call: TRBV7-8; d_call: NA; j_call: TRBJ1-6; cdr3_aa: CASSPETQTVRTSPLHF; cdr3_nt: TGTGCCAGCAGCCCGGAAACTCAGACAGTCCGAACTTCACCCCTCCACTTT
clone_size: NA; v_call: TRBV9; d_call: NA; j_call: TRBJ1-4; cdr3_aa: CASSEGNEKLFF; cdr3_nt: TGTGCCAGCAGCGAGGGGAATGAAAAACTGTTTTTT
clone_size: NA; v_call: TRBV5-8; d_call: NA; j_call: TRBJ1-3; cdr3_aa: CASSVGVGNTIYF; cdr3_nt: TGTGCCAGCAGCGTAGGGGTCGGAAACACCATATATTTT
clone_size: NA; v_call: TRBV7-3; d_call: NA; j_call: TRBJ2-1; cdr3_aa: CASSLLAHSYNEQFF; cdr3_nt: TGTGCCAGCAGCTTACTAGCGCACTCCTACAATGAGCAGTTCTTC
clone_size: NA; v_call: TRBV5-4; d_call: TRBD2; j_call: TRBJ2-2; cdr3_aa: CASSLGVAGATGELFF; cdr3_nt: TGTGCCAGCAGCTTGGGGGTAGCGGGAGCCACCGGGGAGCTGTTTTTT
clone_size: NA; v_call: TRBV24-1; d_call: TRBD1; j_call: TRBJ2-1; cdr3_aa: CATSDSGTGGYNEQFF; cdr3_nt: TGTGCCACCAGTGACTCCGGGACAGGGGGCTACAATGAGCAGTTCTTC
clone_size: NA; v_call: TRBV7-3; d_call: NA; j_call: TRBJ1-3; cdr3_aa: CASSLSGPGNTIYF; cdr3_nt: TGTGCCAGCAGCTTATCGGGTCCTGGAAACACCATATATTTT